This record covers a single TCR beta chain. Its antigen remains undetermined. No qualities accompany the bases; no much larger clone lies one base away. The data are from a study of blood T cell repertoires in COVID-19 (dated by TCRdb to about 2020). In terms of the full investigation: Collaborator samples came from the United States, Italy and Spain and covered acute and convalescent phases of COVID-19. The material from the prospective study consisted of cDNA or gDNA derived from T cells, B-cell-depleted T cells, or PBMCs. The dataset comprised deeply sampled blood TCRbeta repertoires from subjects exposed to, actively infected with, or recovered from COVID-19. A freely available public database, intended as a resource for researchers studying the immune response to SARS-CoV-2, is where the repertoires were released. The samples were drawn from the first 160 participants of the ongoing ImmuneRACE study and from 950 to 1,500 subjects provided by 6 global collaborators. Sample metadata almost always included a de-identified subject ID, COVID-19 status, age in years and sex. Where HLA class I and class II types were available, the types were taken from metadata supplied by the sample provider, not from assay-based typing.

Inclusive of the bounding cysteine and phenylalanine, the CDR3 is 16 residues long. Just the 48-base CDR3 DNA is kept, in frame starting at base 1. CDR1 and CDR2, per the germline V gene (reference sequence), are LNHNV and YYDKDF. Trimmed from V: 4 bases; trimmed from J: 2 bases; junction bases lacking a gene match: 11. TCRbeta CDR3 regions were amplified from genomic DNA by means of the immunoSEQ Assay, a bias-controlled multiplex PCR. The original methods were these. The number of nucleated cells in each sample was estimated from the amplification of reference gene primers within the assay. To quantify the absolute abundance of each unique TCRbeta CDR3 rearrangement, sequence reads were collapsed and filtered. For each sample, productive Simpson clonality was calculated by taking the square root of Simpson's diversity index across productive rearrangements. The table comes from immuneACCESS by way of TCRdb, which keeps in-frame sequences with V and J called. Part of the clones is missing from these tables; in studies checked, under half for an unresolved V gene and the rest for unknown reasons. V and J calls plus clone size are reproduced from that table; the DNA served to infer D and trimming. Present in this sample are around 140,000 clones, 75% to 90% of which were seen just once. The top ten constitute approximately 5% of the sample.

Broad study findings and their caveats: Clinical and demographic metadata were provided uncurated, with the amount varying by source and participant.

Each collaborating institution followed its own protocols to collect whole blood in K2EDTA tubes. For TCRbeta analysis, collaborator samples were shipped as frozen whole blood, as isolated PBMCs, or as DNA extracted from either sample type. This chain is built from TRBV15 and TRBJ2-7, and 7 bases in between align with TRBD1. Material for sequencing was peripheral blood. The clonotype comes from a human donor in a cohort sampled during active COVID-19. The CDR3 region: CATSKALTGPPYEQYF. The DNA is TGTGCCACCAGCAAAGCCCTGACAGGGCCCCCCTACGAGCAGTACTTC.